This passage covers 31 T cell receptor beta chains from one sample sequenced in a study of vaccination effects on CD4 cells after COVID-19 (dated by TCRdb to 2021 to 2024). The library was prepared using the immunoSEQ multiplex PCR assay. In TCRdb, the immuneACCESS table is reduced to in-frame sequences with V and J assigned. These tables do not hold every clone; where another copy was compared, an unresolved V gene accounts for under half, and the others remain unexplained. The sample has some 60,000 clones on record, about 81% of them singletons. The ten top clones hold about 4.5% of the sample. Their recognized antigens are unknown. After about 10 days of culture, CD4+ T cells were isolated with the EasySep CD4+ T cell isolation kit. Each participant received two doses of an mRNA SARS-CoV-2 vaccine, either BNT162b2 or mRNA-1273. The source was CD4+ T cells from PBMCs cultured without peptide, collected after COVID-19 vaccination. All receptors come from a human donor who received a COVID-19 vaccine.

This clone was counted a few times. CDR3 loop: CSAGTANQPQHF. The CDR3 DNA sequence: TGCAGCGCTGGGACGGCAAATCAGCCCCAGCATTTT. V and J are TRBV29-1 and TRBJ1-5, with D possibly being TRBD1 (5 bases). The CDR3 consists of 12 residues. Trimming left V 7 bases short and J 4 bases short, with 11 bases between. From germline, CDR1 is SQVTM and CDR2 ANQGSEA.

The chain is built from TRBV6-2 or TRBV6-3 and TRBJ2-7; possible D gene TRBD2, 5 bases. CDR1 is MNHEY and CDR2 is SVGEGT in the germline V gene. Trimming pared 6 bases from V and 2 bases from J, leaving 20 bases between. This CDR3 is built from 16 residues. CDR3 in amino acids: CASSLRGSYSPYEQYF. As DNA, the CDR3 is TGTGCCAGCAGCCTCCGGGGTTCTTATTCCCCCTACGAGCAGTACTTC.

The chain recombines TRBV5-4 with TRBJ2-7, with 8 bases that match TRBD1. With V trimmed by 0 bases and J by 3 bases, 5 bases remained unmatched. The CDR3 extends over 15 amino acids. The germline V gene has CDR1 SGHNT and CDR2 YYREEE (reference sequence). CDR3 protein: CASSLGQGAGYEQYF. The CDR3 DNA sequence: TGTGCCAGCAGCTTGGGGCAGGGGGCTGGCTACGAGCAGTACTTC. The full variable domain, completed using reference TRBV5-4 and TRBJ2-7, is ETGVTQSPTHLIKTRGQQVTLRCSSQSGHNTVSWYQQALGQGPQFIFQYYREEENGRGNFPPRFSGLQFPNYSSELNVNALELDDSALYLCASSLGQGAGYEQYFGPGTRLTVT.

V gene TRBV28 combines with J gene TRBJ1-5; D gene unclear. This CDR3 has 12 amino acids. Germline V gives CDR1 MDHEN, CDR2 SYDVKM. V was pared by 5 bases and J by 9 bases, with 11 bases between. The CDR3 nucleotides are TGTGCCAGCAGTCCCTCCACTGGGCCCCAGCATTTT. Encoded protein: CASSPSTGPQHF.

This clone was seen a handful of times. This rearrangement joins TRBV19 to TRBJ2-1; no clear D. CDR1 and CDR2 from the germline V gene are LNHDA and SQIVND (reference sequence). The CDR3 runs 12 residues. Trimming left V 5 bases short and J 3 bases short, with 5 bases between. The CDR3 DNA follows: TGTGCCAGTAGTGCCTACTACAATGAGCAGTTCTTC. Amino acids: CASSAYYNEQFF. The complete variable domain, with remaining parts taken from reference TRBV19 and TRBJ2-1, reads DGGITQSPKYLFRKEGQNVTLSCEQNLNHDAMYWYRQDPGQGLRLIYYSQIVNDFQKGDIAEGYSVSREKKESFPLTVTSAQKNPTAFYLCASSAYYNEQFFGPGTRLTVL.

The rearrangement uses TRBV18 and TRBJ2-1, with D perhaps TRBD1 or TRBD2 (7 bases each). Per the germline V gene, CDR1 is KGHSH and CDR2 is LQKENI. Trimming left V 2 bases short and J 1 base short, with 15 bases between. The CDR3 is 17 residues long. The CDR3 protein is CASSPRTGEGSYNEQFF. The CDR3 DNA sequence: TGTGCCAGCTCACCAAGAACAGGGGAGGGGTCCTACAATGAGCAGTTCTTC.

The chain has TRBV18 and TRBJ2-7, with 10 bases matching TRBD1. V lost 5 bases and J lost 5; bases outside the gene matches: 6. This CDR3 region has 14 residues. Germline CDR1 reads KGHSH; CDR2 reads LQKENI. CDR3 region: CASSSTGGENEQYF. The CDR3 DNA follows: TGTGCCAGCTCATCGACAGGGGGCGAGAACGAGCAGTACTTC.

DNA of the CDR3: TGTGCCAGCAGTACCGAAGGGCTTAGCAATCAGCCCCAGCATTTT. This sequence encodes CASSTEGLSNQPQHF. The chain joins TRBV6-5 to TRBJ1-5; D is undetermined. Per germline, CDR1 MNHEY and CDR2 SVGAGI. The CDR3 has 15 residues. V lost 5 bases, J lost 0 bases, and 11 bases lay in between.

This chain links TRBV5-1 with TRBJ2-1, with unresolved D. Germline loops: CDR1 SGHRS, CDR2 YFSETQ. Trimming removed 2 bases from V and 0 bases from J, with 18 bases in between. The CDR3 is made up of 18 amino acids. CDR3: CASSFSPGFMGSYNEQFF. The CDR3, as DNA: TGCGCCAGCAGCTTTTCGCCTGGGTTCATGGGCTCCTACAATGAGCAGTTCTTC.

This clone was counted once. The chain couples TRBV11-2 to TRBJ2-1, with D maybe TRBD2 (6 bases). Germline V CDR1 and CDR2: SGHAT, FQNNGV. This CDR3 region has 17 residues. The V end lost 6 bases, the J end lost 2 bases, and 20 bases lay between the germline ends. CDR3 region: CASSRGRRGSPYNEQFF. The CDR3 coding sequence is TGTGCCAGCAGTCGGGGGAGGCGGGGAAGTCCCTACAATGAGCAGTTCTTC. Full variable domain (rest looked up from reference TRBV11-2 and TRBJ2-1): EAGVAQSPRYKIIEKRQSVAFWCNPISGHATLYWYQQILGQGPKLLIQFQNNGVVDDSQLPKDRFSAERLKGVDSTLKIQPAKLEDSAVYLCASSRGRRGSPYNEQFFGPGTRLTVL.

The CDR3 is CASSTGPYNEQFF. The CDR3 nucleotides are TGTGCCAGCAGCACGGGACCCTACAATGAGCAGTTCTTC. The chain is built from TRBV5-4 and TRBJ2-1; D may correspond to TRBD1 or TRBD2 (5 bases each). The CDR3 spans 13 residues. V was trimmed by 4 bases and J by 2 bases, leaving 7 bases between them. CDR1 and CDR2 from the germline V gene are SGHNT and YYREEE (reference sequence).

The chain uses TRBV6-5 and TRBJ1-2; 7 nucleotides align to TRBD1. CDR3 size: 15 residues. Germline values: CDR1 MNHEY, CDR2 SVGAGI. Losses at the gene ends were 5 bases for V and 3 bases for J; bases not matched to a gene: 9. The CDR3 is CASSPRRTGDYGYTF. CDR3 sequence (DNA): TGTGCCAGCAGTCCTCGACGGACAGGAGACTATGGCTACACCTTC.

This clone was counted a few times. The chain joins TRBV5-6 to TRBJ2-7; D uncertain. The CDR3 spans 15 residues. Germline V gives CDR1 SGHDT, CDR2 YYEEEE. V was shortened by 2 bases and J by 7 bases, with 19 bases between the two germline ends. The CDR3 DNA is TGTGCCAGCAGCTTAAGTGGGGTCAGCGCGGCGGAGCAGTACTTC. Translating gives CASSLSGVSAAEQYF.

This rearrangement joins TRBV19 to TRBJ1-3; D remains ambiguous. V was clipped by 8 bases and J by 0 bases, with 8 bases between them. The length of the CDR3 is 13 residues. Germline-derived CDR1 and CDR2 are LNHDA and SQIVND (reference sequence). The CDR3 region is CASAASSGNTIYF. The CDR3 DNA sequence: TGTGCCAGTGCGGCCAGCTCTGGAAACACCATATATTTT.

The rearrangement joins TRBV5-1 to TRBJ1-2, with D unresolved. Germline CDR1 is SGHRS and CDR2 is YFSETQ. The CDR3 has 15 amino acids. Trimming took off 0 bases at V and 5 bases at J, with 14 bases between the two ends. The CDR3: CASSLADSATYGYTF. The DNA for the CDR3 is TGCGCCAGCAGCTTGGCCGATTCCGCGACGTATGGCTACACCTTC. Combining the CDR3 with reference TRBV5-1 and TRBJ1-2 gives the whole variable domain KAGVTQTPRYLIKTRGQQVTLSCSPISGHRSVSWYQQTPGQGLQFLFEYFSETQRNKGNFPGRFSGRQFSNSRSEMNVSTLELGDSALYLCASSLADSATYGYTFGSGTRLTVV.

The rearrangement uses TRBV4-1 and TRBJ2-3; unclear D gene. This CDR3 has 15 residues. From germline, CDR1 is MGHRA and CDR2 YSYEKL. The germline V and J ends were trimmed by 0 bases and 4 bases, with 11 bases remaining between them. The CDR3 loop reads CASSQEHVASDTQYF. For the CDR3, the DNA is TGCGCCAGCAGCCAAGAGCACGTGGCATCAGATACGCAGTATTTT.

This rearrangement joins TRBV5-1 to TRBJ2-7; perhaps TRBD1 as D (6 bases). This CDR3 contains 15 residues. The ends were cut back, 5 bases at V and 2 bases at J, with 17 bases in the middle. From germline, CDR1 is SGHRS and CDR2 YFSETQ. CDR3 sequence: CASSRLQGSTYEQYF. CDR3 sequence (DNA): TGCGCCAGCAGTCGTCTACAGGGTTCTACCTACGAGCAGTACTTC.

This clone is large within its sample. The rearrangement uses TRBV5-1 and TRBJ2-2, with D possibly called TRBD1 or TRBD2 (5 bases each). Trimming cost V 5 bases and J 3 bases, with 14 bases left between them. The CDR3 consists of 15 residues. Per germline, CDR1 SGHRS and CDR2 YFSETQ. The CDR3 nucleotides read TGCGCCAGCAGGTCAGGGACGGTTCACACCGGGGAGCTGTTTTTT. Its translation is CASRSGTVHTGELFF.

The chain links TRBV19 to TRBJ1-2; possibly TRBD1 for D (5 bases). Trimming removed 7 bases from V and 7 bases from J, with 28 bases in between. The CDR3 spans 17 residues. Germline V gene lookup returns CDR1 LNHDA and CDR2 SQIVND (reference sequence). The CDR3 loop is CASISTGNSGTSGGYTF. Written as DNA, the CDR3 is TGTGCCAGTATCTCAACTGGAAACTCCGGGACGTCAGGTGGCTACACCTTC.

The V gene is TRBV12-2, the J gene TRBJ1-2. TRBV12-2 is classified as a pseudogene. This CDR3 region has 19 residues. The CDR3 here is CASRLIPGRGAPANYGYTF. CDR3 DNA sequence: TGTGCAAGTCGCTTAATTCCAGGTCGAGGGGCGCCAGCTAACTATGGCTACACCTTC.

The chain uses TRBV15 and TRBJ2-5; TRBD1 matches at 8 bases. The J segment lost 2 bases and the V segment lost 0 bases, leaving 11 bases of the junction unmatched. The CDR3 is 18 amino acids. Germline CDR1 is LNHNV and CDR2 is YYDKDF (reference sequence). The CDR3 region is CATSRDEWRTGNQETQYF. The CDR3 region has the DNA TGTGCCACCAGCAGAGATGAGTGGAGGACAGGGAATCAAGAGACCCAGTACTTC.

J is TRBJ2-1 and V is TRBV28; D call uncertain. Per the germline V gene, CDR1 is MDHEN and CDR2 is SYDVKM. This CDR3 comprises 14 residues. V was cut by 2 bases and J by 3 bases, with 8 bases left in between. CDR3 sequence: CASSLGDRYNEQFF. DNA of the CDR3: TGTGCCAGCAGTTTAGGGGATCGCTACAATGAGCAGTTCTTC.

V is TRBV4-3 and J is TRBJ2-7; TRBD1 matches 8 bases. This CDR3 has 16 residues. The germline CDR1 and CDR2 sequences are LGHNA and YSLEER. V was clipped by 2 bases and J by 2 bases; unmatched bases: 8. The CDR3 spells CASSQTLTGDTYEQYF. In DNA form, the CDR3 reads TGCGCCAGCAGCCAAACCCTGACAGGGGACACCTACGAGCAGTACTTC.

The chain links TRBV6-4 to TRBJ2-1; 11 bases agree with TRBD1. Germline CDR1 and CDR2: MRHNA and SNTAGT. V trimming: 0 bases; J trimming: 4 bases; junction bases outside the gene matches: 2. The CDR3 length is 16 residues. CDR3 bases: TGTGCCAGCAGTGACTCCGGGACAGGGGGTTACAATGAGCAGTTCTTC. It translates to CASSDSGTGGYNEQFF.

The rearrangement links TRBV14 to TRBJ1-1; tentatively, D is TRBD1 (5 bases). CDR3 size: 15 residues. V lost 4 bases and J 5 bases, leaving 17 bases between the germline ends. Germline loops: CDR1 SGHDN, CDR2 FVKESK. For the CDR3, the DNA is TGTGCCAGCAGCCTAAACCAGGGTTTGGGGACTGAAGCTTTCTTT. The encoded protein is CASSLNQGLGTEAFF.

DNA for the CDR3: TGTGCCAGTAGTAAAGGGGGGAACACTGAAGCTTTCTTT. This sequence encodes CASSKGGNTEAFF. This chain connects TRBV19 to TRBJ1-1, with a possible D match to TRBD1 (6 bases). Per the germline V gene, CDR1 is LNHDA and CDR2 is SQIVND (reference sequence). The length of the CDR3 is 13 residues. With 4 bases removed from V and 1 base from J, the gap between germline ends came to 7 bases.

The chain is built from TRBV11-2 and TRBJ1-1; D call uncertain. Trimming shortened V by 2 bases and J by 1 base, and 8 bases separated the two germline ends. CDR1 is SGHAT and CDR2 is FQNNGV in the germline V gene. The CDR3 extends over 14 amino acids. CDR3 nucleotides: TGTGCCAGCAGCTTATACGGGCAGAACACTGAAGCTTTCTTT. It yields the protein CASSLYGQNTEAFF.

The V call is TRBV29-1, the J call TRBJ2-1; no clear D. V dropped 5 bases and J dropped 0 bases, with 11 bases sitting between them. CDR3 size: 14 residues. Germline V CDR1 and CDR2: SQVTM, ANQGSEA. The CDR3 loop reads CSVISLSSYNEQFF. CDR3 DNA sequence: TGCAGCGTTATTAGCCTGAGCTCCTACAATGAGCAGTTCTTC.

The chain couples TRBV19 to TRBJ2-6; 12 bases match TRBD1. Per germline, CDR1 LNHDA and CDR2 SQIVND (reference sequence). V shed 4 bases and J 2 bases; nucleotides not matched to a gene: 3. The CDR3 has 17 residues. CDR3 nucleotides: TGTGCCAGTAGTACAGGGACAGGGGGCGCTGGGGCCAACGTCCTGACTTTC. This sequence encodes CASSTGTGGAGANVLTF.

Written as DNA, the CDR3 is TGCAGTGCCGGTGGCACAGATACGCAGTATTTT. Protein product: CSAGGTDTQYF. This sequence joins TRBV20-1 and TRBJ2-3, with no clear D. CDR1 is DFQATT, CDR2 SNEGSKA, per germline (reference sequence). The V gene lost 6 bases and the J gene lost 1 base, with 5 bases spanning the gap. The CDR3 sequence is 11 residues long.

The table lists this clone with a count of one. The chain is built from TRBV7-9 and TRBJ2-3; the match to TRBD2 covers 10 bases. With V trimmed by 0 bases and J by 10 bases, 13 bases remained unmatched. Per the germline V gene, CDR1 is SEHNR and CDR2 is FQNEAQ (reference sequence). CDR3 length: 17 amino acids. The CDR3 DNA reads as TGTGCCAGCAGCTTAGCGGCTAGCGGGGGATCGGGTAGGTCGCAGTATTTT. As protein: CASSLAASGGSGRSQYF. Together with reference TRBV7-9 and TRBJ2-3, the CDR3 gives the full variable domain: DTGVSQNPRHKITKRGQNVTFRCDPISEHNRLYWYRQTLGQGPEFLTYFQNEAQLEKSRLLSDRFSAERPKGSFSTLEIQRTEQGDSAMYLCASSLAASGGSGRSQYFGPGTRLTVL.